The rows below give T cell receptor beta chains drawn from one sample of a study of blood T cell repertoires in COVID-19. The protocol was immunoSEQ multiplex PCR, while the TCRdb copy is restricted to in-frame clones and leaves out a portion. This sample yields 180,000 or so clones, of which 90% are seen a single time; 0.62% belongs to the top ten. Sequenced sample: peripheral blood. Receptors were obtained from a man aged 45-65 years with acute or convalescent COVID-19. The CDR3 runs from the conserved cysteine through the conserved F or W. D genes are given only for firm matches. Size tells how often a clone was seen (once, few, many) or the class of an expanded clone, and some rows leave it out.

TRBV21-1	-	-	TRBJ2-1	TGTGCCAGCAGCAACCCTTACAGGGGCCTATACAATGAGCAGTTCTTC	CASSNPYRGLYNEQFF
TRBV2	-	-	TRBJ2-5	TGTGCCAGCAGTAAAGACAGGAACCAAGAGACCCAGTACTTC	CASSKDRNQETQYF
TRBV25-1	-	-	TRBJ2-1	TGTGCCAGCAGTGAGGGCGGGCGGGAAGGCGCCTACAATGAGCAGTTCTTC	CASSEGGREGAYNEQFF
TRBV28	-	-	TRBJ2-2	TGTGCCAGCAACGGAGACACCGGGGAGCTGTTTTTT	CASNGDTGELFF
TRBV9	-	TRBD1	TRBJ2-1	TGTGCCAGCAGCGTAGCCACACAGGGGTACAATGAGCAGTTCTTC	CASSVATQGYNEQFF
TRBV27	-	-	TRBJ1-4	TGTGCCAGCAGTTGGACAGTTCGAGAAAAACTGTTTTTT	CASSWTVREKLFF
TRBV4-1	-	TRBD1	TRBJ1-6	TGCGCCAGCAGCCAACTAACCGGGACAGGCTATGGACCCCTCCACTTT	CASSQLTGTGYGPLHF
TRBV25-1	-	TRBD1	TRBJ1-4	TGTGCCAGCAGTGCCCGGGACAGTCCAACTAATGAAAAACTGTTTTTT	CASSARDSPTNEKLFF
TRBV15	-	-	TRBJ1-1	TGTGCCACCAGCAGATCATCAGAGGGAGCTTTCTTT	CATSRSSEGAFF
TRBV29-1	few	TRBD1	TRBJ1-4	TGCAGCGTACAGGGGTCTAATGAAAAACTGTTTTTT	CSVQGSNEKLFF
TRBV9	-	-	TRBJ1-3	TGTGCCAGCAGCGTAGGAGGGTTCAACACCATATATTTT	CASSVGGFNTIYF
TRBV5-1	-	-	TRBJ2-3	TGCGCCAGCAGCGAGCTCACAGATACGCAGTATTTT	CASSELTDTQYF
TRBV19	-	-	TRBJ2-6	TGTGCCAGTACCCAACAGCTCTCTGGGGCCAACGTCCTGACTTTC	CASTQQLSGANVLTF
TRBV7-9	once	TRBD1	TRBJ1-6	TGTGCCAGCAGCCTCGTCGGGACAGGGTTAGATTCACCCCTCCACTTT	CASSLVGTGLDSPLHF
TRBV28	-	TRBD2	TRBJ2-7	TGTGCCAGCAACGGCCAGCGGGGATACGAGCAGTACTTC	CASNGQRGYEQYF
TRBV6-2/TRBV6-3	-	TRBD2	TRBJ2-7	TGTGCCAGCAGTTACTCGGGACTAGCTTACGAGCAGTACTTC	CASSYSGLAYEQYF